This TCR beta chain was observed in a study of shared clonotypes between healthy human individuals. All donors qualified as healthy HIV-negative adults and had experienced no recent acute infections or vaccinations. Study findings and constraints: Naive subsets typically showed greater estimated richness than memory subsets. With a handful of donors compared, around 5% of naive CD4 clonotypes were shared.

Repertoires were generated with immunoSEQ multiplex PCR, while TCRdb's copy carries only in-frame clones and drops some. This table holds roughly 760,000 clones, around 72% found once. A word on this clone: Its cognate antigen is unknown.

The TCR sequence derives from a woman between 25 and 40 years old in good health. Material for sequencing was memory CD4+ T cells sorted from blood. Subset noted: CD45RA-negative fraction.

The CDR3 protein is CASNRQQETQYF. The CDR3 DNA reads TGTGCCAGCAATAGACAGCAAGAGACCCAGTACTTC. The chain recombines TRBV7-2 with TRBJ2-5, with D perhaps matching TRBD1 (5 bases). The germline V gene has CDR1 SGHTA and CDR2 FQGNSA. This CDR3 comprises 12 residues. V lost 7 bases to trimming and J lost 2 bases, with 8 bases between them.